This T cell receptor beta chain was sequenced in a study of T cell repertoires in ileal Crohn's disease (dated by TCRdb to the late 2010s). About the investigation overall: The median duration of disease was approximately 7.9 years, and at the time of surgery roughly 38% of patients were active smokers. All patients had surgery for a complication: stricturing disease in around 60% and penetrating disease in about 39%. About half of the patients received postoperative therapy: about eleven received thiopurines and 15 to 20 received anti-TNF agents. Biopsies taken from the inflamed portion of the ileum in the surgical resection specimen were designated as M0 samples. For commercial TCRB immunosequencing, 450 to 550 nanograms of biopsy DNA were submitted for each sample. TCR repertoire analysis was done in a few dozen Crohn's disease patients from a prospective multicentre cohort. The study was conducted in parallel with a multicentre cohort that was designed to identify predictors of early endoscopic recurrence following ileocolonic resection. Endoscopic postoperative recurrence was defined by a Rutgeerts score above i0. A total of around 170 mucosal samples from around 57 patients were sequenced, collected from several sites on the surgical specimen as well as at postoperative endoscopy.

CDR1 SNHLY and CDR2 FYNNEI are derived from the germline V gene. V sheds 6 bases and J sheds 6 bases, leaving 9 bases between their ends. Its CDR3 holds 12 amino acids, cysteine through phenylalanine. Only the CDR3 DNA stays, 36 bases, in frame from base 1. General conclusions and limits of the study: Compared with CD4 T cells, sorted CD8 T cells contained more high-frequency clones, which suggests that the mucosal expansions were mostly CD8. Only a subgroup of patients, of unstated size, had their mucosal CD4 and CD8 T cells sorted and sequenced. A significantly higher proportion of clonal expansions was observed in active smokers at surgery than in non-smokers (about 25% vs 20%, p=0.02). Higher high-frequency clone percentages at surgery were associated with endoscopic recurrence; all patients with clonality above 26.8% (18/57) had recurrence.

Explained via the paper, the time point label denotes: inflamed ileum from the surgical specimen. Eligible patients were adults with ileal or ileocolonic Crohn's disease who had an indication for ileocolonic resection. Whole ileal mucosal biopsies were kept frozen at -80 degrees C prior to DNA extraction. Genomic DNA was extracted from frozen whole biopsies using a TRizol-based method and was quantified with a NanoDrop 2000 spectrophotometer. This clone has just a few counts. The target of this receptor is not known. There are no base qualities to consult, and no much larger clone falls within one base. The receptor library was made with the immunoSEQ multiplex PCR assay. Adaptive Biotechnology amplified CDR3 regions from genomic DNA with a two-step multiplex PCR that controlled for amplification bias. In the first PCR, primers covered every V and J gene segment, and in the second PCR, barcodes and Illumina adapters were added. CDR3 libraries were sequenced using an Illumina instrument. Under the source paper's analysis protocol: The analysis drew on both the pipelines supplied by the vendor and custom analysis of the raw data in R/Bioconductor running R version 3.3.0. Clonality, ranging from 0 to 1, was calculated as the inverse of the normalised Shannon entropy of all productive clones. High-frequency clones were defined as the share of the repertoire occupied by the top 100 clones, with only clones passing a 95% confidence test being retained. Repertoire diversity was measured with the Simpson index, and overlap between samples was measured with the Morisita-Horn index. This immuneACCESS table, as held by TCRdb, lists in-frame sequences with V and J called but not all clones. Of the missing ones, under half trace to an unresolved V gene in checked studies; the others have no known cause. V, J and clone size were drawn from that table, and D and trimming were deduced from the DNA. This sample comprises around 7,000 clones, around four fifths of them detected only once. The ten largest clones represent 10% to 13% of the sample.

Sequencing used ileal tissue. This TCR came from an adult with Crohn's disease. Here the chain combines TRBV2 and TRBJ1-5; matching of 6 bases hints at TRBD1 as the D gene. DNA sequence: TGTGCCAGCAGGGGGGCTTCTCAGCCCCAGCATTTT. Protein translation: CASRGASQPQHF.